The clone carrying this T cell receptor beta chain was counted once. The entry originates in a study of blood T cell repertoires in COVID-19. Here immunoSEQ multiplex PCR was the method, and the copy in TCRdb shows in-frame clones only, minus some. The table has tens of thousands of clones, around 80% seen once. Sequenced: peripheral blood. This TCR was recovered from a human donor in a cohort sampled during active COVID-19.

Written as DNA, the CDR3 is TGTGCCAGCAGACCTAGCGGCGCAGATACGCAGTATTTT. Translating it yields CASRPSGADTQYF. The J gene is TRBJ2-3, the V gene TRBV6-5, with TRBD2 matching 7 bases. CDR1 and CDR2 from the germline V gene are MNHEY and SVGAGI. V trimming: 6 bases; J trimming: 4 bases; junction bases outside the gene matches: 4. This CDR3 has 13 amino acids.